This T cell receptor (beta chain) appears in the sequencing data of a study of blood T cell repertoires in COVID-19. Across the study: Sites in the United States, Italy and Spain provided acute and convalescent COVID-19 samples.

As processed by the authors: Cell counts per sample came from amplifying reference gene primers. TCRdb keeps only in-frame clones here, not all; method: immunoSEQ multiplex PCR. V, J and clone size derive from that table, while D and trimming were established from the DNA sequence. The table has over 110,000 clones, 79% seen once. CDR3 size: 14 residues. V gave up 0 bases and J gave up 6 bases, with 7 bases separating them. Germline CDR1 is KGHDR and CDR2 is SFDVKD. The specimen sequenced was peripheral blood. The clonotype comes from a man aged 55 to 70 with acute or convalescent COVID-19. The rearrangement uses TRBV24-1 and TRBJ2-2; no firm D call. CDR3 sequence (DNA): TGTGCCACCAGTGATTTGACAAATTCCGGGGAGCTGTTTTTT. It encodes CATSDLTNSGELFF.